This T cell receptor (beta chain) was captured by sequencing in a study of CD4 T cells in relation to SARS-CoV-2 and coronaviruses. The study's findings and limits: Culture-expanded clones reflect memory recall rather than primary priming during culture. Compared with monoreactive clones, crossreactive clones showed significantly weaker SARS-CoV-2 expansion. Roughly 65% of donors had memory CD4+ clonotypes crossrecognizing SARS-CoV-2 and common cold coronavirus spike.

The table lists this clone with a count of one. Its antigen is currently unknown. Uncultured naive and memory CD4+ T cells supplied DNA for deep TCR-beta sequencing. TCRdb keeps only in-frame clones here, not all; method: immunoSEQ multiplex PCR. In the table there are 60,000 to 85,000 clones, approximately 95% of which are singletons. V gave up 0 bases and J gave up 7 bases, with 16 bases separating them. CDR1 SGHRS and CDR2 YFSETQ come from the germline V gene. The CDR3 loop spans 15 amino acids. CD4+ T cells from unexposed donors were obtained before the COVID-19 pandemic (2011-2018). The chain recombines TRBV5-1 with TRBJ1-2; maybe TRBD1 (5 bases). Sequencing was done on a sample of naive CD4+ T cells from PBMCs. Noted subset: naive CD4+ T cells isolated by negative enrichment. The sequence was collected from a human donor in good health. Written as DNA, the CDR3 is TGCGCCAGCAGCTTGGAAGCAGGGCCCTCGAGTGGCTACACCTTC. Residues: CASSLEAGPSSGYTF.